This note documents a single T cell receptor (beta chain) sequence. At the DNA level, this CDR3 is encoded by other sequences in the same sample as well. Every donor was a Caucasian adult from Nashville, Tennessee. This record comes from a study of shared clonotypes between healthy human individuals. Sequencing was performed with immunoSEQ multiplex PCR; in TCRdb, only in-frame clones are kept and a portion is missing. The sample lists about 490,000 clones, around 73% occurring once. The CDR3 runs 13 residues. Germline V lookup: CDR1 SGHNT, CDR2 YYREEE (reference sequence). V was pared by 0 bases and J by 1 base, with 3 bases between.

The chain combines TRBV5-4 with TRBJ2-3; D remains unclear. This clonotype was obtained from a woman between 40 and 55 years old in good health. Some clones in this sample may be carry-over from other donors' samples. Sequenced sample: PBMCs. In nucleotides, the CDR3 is TGTGCCAGCAGCTTGGATCGCACAGATACGCAGTATTTT. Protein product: CASSLDRTDTQYF.